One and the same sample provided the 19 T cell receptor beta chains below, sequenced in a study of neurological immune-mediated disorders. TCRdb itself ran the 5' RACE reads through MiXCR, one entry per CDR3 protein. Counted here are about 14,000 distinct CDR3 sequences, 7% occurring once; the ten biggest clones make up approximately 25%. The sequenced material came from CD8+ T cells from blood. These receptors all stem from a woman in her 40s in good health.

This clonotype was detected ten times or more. This chain's CDR3 is CASTLGPTYEQYF. CDR3 DNA sequence: TGTGCCAGCACCCTAGGACCCACCTACGAGCAGTACTTC. The J gene is TRBJ2-7, the V gene TRBV2, with D hard to call. CDR1 and CDR2 from the germline V gene are SNHLY and FYNNEI. V was pared by 7 bases and J by 2 bases, with 12 bases between. This CDR3 contains 13 residues.

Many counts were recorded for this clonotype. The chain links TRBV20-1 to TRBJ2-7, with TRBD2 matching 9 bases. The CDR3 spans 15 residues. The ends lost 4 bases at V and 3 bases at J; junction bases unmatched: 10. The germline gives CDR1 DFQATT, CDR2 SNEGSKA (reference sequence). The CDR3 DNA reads TGCAGTGCTATCGAAAGCGGGGGGCAGGGCTACGAGCAGTACTTC. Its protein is CSAIESGGQGYEQYF.

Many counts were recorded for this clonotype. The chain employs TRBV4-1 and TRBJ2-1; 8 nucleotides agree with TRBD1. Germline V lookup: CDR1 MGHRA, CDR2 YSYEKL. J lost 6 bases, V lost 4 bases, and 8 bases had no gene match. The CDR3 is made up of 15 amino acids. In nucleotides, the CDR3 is TGCGCCAGCAGCCCAGCCAGGGGGCGCGGCAATGAGCAGTTCTTC. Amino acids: CASSPARGRGNEQFF.

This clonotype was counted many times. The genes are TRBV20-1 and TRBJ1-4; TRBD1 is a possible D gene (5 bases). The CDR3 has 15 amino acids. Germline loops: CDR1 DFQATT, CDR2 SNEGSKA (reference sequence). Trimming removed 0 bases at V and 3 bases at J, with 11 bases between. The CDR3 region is CSARDIYRSNEKLFF. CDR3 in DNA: TGCAGTGCTAGAGACATCTACAGGTCTAATGAAAAACTGTTTTTT.

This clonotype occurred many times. The CDR3 region has the DNA TGTGCCAGCAGCCCGAGGGGCAGCGACGAAGCTTTCTTT. This codes for CASSPRGSDEAFF. The chain is built from TRBV6-2 or TRBV6-3 and TRBJ1-1; maybe TRBD1 (5 bases). The CDR3 covers 13 residues. Germline-derived CDR1 and CDR2 are MNHEY and SVGEGT. Trimming stripped 6 bases from V and 8 bases from J, with 16 bases between.

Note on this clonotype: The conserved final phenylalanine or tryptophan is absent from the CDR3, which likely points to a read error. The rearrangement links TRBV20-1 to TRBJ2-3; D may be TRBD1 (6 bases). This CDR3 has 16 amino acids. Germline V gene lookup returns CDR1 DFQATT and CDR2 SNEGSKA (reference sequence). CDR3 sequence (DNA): TGCAGTGCTAGGCTTCTGGACCCCCCTCGGACAGATATGCAGTATGTT. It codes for CSARLLDPPRTDMQYV.

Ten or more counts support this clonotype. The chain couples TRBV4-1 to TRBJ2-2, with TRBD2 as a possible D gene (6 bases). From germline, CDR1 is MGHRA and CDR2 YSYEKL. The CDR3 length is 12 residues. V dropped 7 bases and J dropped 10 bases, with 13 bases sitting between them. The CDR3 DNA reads TGCGCCAGCATCGGGACTTTGGAGGAGCTGTTTTTT. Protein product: CASIGTLEELFF.

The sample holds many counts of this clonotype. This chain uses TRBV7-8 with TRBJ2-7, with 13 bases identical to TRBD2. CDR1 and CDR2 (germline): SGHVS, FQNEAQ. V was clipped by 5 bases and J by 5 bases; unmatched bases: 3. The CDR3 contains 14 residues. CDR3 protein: CASSRTSGGDEQYF. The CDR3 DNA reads TGTGCCAGCAGCCGAACTAGCGGGGGGGACGAGCAGTACTTC.

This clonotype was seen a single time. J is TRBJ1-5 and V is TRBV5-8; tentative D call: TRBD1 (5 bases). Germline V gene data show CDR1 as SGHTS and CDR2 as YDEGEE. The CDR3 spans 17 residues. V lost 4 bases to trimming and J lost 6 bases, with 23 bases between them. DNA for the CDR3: TGTGCCAGCAGCCCGCCCCCCATCGGAGGGGTTGGTCAGCCCCAGCATTTT. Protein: CASSPPPIGGVGQPQHF.

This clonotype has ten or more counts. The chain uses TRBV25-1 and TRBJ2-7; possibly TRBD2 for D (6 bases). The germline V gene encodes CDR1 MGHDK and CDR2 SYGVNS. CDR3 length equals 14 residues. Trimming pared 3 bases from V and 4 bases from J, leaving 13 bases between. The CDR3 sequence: CASSEGAGGYEQYF. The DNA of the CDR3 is TGTGCCAGCAGTGAGGGAGCCGGAGGGTACGAGCAGTACTTC.

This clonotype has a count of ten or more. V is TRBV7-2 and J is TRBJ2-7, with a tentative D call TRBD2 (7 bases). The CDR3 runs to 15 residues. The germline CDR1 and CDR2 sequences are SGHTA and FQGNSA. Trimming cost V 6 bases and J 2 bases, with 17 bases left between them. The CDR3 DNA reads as TGTGCCAGCAGGCCCCTGGGGGGGCCCGCCTACGAGCAGTACTTC. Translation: CASRPLGGPAYEQYF.

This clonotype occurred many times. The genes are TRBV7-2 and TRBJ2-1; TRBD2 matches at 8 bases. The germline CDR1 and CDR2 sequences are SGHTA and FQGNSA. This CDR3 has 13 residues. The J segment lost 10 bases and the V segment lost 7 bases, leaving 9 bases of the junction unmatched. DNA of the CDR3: TGTGCCAGCACCCCAACGCGGGGGGAGGAGCAGTTCTTC. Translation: CASTPTRGEEQFF.

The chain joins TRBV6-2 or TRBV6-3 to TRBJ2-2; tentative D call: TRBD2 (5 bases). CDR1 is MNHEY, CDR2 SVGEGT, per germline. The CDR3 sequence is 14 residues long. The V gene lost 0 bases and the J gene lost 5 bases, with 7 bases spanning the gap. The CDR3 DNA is TGTGCCAGCAGTTACTCTCTAGCTACCGGGGAGCTGTTTTTT. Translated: CASSYSLATGELFF.

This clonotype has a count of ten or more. As DNA, the CDR3 is TGTGCCAGCCGGACAGATAACACAGATACGCAGTATTTT. This gives the protein CASRTDNTDTQYF. The genes are TRBV27 and TRBJ2-3; a weak D match, TRBD1 (6 bases). The germline gives CDR1 MNHEY, CDR2 SMNVEV (reference sequence). With 8 bases removed from V and 2 bases from J, the gap between germline ends came to 11 bases. The CDR3 length is 13 residues.

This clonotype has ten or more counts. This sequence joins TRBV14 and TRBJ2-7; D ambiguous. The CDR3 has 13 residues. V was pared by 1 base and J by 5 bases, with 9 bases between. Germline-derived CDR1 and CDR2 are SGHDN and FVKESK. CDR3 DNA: TGTGCCAGCAGCCAAGGGCCTTGGGACGAGCAGTACTTC. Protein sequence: CASSQGPWDEQYF.

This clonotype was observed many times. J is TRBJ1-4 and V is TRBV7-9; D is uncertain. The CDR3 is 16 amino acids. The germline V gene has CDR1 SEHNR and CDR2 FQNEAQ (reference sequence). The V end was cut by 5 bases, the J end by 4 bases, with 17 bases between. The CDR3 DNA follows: TGTGCCAGCAGCAACCCAGTTGACGGGGTTAATGAAAAACTGTTTTTT. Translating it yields CASSNPVDGVNEKLFF.

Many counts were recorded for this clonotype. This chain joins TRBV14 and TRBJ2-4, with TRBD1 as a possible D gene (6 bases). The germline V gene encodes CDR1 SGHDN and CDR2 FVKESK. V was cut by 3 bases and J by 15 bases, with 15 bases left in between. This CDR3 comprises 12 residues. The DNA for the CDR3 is TGTGCCAGCAGCCAGAACAGGGTTGAGGTGTACTTC. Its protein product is CASSQNRVEVYF. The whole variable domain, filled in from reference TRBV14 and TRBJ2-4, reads EAGVTQFPSHSVIEKGQTVTLRCDPISGHDNLYWYRRVMGKEIKFLLHFVKESKQDESGMPNNRFLAERTGGTYSTLKVQPAELEDSGVYFCASSQNRVEVYFGAGTRLSVL.

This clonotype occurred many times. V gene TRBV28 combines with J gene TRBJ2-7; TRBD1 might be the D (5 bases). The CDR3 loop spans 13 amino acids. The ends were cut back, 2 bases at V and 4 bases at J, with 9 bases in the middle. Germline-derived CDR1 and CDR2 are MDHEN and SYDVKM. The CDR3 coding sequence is TGTGCCAGCAGTTTACCCGACAGTTACGAGCAGTACTTC. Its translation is CASSLPDSYEQYF.

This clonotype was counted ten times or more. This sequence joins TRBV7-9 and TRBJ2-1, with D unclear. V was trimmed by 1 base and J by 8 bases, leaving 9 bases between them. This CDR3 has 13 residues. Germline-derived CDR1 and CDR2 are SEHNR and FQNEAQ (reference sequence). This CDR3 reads CASSLDRGDEQFF. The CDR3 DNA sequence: TGTGCCAGCAGCTTAGACAGAGGCGATGAGCAGTTCTTC.